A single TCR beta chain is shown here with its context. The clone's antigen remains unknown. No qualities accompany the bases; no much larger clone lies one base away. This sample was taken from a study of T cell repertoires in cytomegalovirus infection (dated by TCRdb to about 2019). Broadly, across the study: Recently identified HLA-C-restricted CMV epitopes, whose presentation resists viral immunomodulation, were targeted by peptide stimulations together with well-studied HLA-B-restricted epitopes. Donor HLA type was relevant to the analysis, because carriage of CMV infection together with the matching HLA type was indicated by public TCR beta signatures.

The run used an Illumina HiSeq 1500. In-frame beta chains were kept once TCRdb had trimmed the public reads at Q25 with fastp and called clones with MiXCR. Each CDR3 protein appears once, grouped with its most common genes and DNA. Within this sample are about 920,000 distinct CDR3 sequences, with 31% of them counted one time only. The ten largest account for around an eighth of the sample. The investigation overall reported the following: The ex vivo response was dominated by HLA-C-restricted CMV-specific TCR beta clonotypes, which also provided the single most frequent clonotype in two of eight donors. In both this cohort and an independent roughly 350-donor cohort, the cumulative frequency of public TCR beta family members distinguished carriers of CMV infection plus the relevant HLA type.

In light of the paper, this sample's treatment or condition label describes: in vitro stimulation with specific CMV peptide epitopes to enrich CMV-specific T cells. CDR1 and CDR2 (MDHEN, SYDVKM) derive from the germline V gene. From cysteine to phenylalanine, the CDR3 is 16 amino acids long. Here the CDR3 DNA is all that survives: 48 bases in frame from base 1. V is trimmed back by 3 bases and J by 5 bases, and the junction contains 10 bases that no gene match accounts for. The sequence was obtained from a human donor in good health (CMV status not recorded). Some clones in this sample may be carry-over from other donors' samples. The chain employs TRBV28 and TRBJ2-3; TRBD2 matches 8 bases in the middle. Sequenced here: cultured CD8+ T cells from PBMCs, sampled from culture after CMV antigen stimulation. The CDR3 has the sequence CASSFDPGGPKDTQYF. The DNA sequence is TGTGCCAGCAGTTTCGATCCGGGGGGGCCGAAAGATACGCAGTATTTT.